These 9 T cell receptor beta chains share one sample of origin, sequenced in a study of CD8 T cells in ankylosing spondylitis. TCRdb reprocessed the 5' RACE reads via MiXCR and lists one record per CDR3 protein. Altogether 110,000 to 150,000 distinct CDR3 sequences are present, roughly 8% being singletons, with the ten largest covering 7.3%. The sequenced sample was synovial fluid, either unsorted or a sorted T cell fraction (not recorded which). The receptors come from a male donor with ankylosing spondylitis.

This clonotype was seen repeatedly, ten times or more. V gene TRBV28 combines with J gene TRBJ2-3, with 7 nucleotides matching TRBD2. Germline V gene lookup returns CDR1 MDHEN and CDR2 SYDVKM. Trimming cost V 6 bases and J 4 bases; bases outside gene matches: 10. The CDR3 has 15 residues. In DNA, the CDR3 is TGTGCCAGCAGCCATGGACTAGAGGTCCCAGATACGCAGTATTTT. Protein: CASSHGLEVPDTQYF.

This clonotype was observed a few times. This chain joins TRBV28 and TRBJ1-2; maybe TRBD1 (5 bases). The CDR3 runs to 15 residues. Per the germline V gene, CDR1 is MDHEN and CDR2 is SYDVKM. Trimming removed 4 bases at V and 4 bases at J, with 16 bases between. This CDR3 reads CASSSSEGEGYGYTF. The CDR3 DNA sequence: TGTGCCAGCAGTTCCTCGGAAGGGGAAGGCTATGGCTACACCTTC.

This clonotype was counted at least ten times. The V and J genes are TRBV11-2 and TRBJ2-1; 9 bases match TRBD2. Germline trimming cut 1 base from V and 6 bases from J; bases unmatched to any gene: 4. Germline V gene lookup returns CDR1 SGHAT and CDR2 FQNNGV. The CDR3 has 15 residues. The CDR3 reads CASSLGSGSFNEQFF. CDR3 in DNA: TGTGCCAGCAGCTTAGGTAGCGGGAGTTTCAATGAGCAGTTCTTC.

This clonotype showed up just a few times. The chain employs TRBV7-2 and TRBJ1-2; D possibly corresponds to TRBD1 (6 bases). Germline-derived CDR1 and CDR2 are SGHTA and FQGNSA. Trimming stripped 0 bases from V and 4 bases from J, with 12 bases between. The length of the CDR3 is 15 residues. CDR3 nucleotides: TGTGCCAGCAGCTTAGCCCCAGGACAGTTCTATGGCTACACCTTC. It is translated as CASSLAPGQFYGYTF.

This clonotype has only a few counts. The chain uses TRBV6-6 and TRBJ1-1; no reliable D call. The V and J ends lost 0 bases and 11 bases respectively, with 10 bases between them. Germline V gene lookup returns CDR1 MNHNY and CDR2 SVGAGI (reference sequence). The CDR3 extends over 12 amino acids. The CDR3 DNA sequence: TGTGCCAGCAGTTACTCGGTGGAACGGGCTTTCTTT. As protein: CASSYSVERAFF.

There are a few counts of this clonotype. V usage is TRBV11-2 and J usage is TRBJ1-2; no reliable D call. The CDR3 contains 12 residues. CDR1 is SGHAT, CDR2 FQNNGV, per germline. V was shortened by 4 bases and J by 4 bases, with 7 bases between the two germline ends. The CDR3 is CASSSGFYGYTF. Here the CDR3 DNA reads TGTGCCAGCAGCTCGGGCTTCTATGGCTACACCTTC. The whole variable domain, remainder taken from reference TRBV11-2 and TRBJ1-2, is EAGVAQSPRYKIIEKRQSVAFWCNPISGHATLYWYQQILGQGPKLLIQFQNNGVVDDSQLPKDRFSAERLKGVDSTLKIQPAKLEDSAVYLCASSSGFYGYTFGSGTRLTVV.

This clonotype was counted a few times. The chain joins TRBV6-1 to TRBJ1-1; no clear D gene. Germline V CDR1 and CDR2: MNHNS, SASEGT. CDR3 length equals 13 residues. V was shortened by 6 bases and J by 5 bases, with 13 bases between the two germline ends. The CDR3 DNA reads as TGTGCCAGCAGCCAGGCAGCCCTTACTGAAGCTTTCTTT. Protein sequence: CASSQAALTEAFF.

This clonotype was counted at least ten times. The rearrangement joins TRBV6-5 to TRBJ2-1, with TRBD1 as a possible D gene (5 bases). In germline, CDR1 is MNHEY, CDR2 SVGAGI. The V and J ends lost 2 bases and 7 bases respectively, with 9 bases between them. The length of the CDR3 is 13 residues. The chain's CDR3 is CASSYRGRNEQFF. The CDR3 DNA reads TGTGCCAGCAGTTACAGGGGTAGAAATGAGCAGTTCTTC.

This clonotype has only a few counts. The chain links TRBV18 to TRBJ2-2; D possibly matches TRBD1 or TRBD2 (6 bases each). CDR1 is KGHSH and CDR2 is LQKENI in the germline V gene. The CDR3 is 16 amino acids. V was pared by 0 bases and J by 0 bases, with 8 bases between. The CDR3 spells CASSPPGGPNTGELFF. DNA for the CDR3: TGTGCCAGCTCACCACCAGGGGGGCCGAACACCGGGGAGCTGTTTTTT.